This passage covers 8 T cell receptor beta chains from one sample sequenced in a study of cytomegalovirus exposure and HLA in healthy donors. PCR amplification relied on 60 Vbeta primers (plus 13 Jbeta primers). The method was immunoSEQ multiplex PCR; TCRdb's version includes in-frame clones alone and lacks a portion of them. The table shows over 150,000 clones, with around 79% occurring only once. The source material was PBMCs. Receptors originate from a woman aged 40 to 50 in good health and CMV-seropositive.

This chain's CDR3 is CASSSQLEDTQYF. The CDR3 nucleotides read TGTGCCAGCAGCTCCCAACTAGAGGATACGCAGTATTTT. This chain links TRBV11-2 with TRBJ2-3, with D possibly TRBD2 on 5 matching bases. Trimming took 4 bases from V and 6 from J, leaving 11 bases between them. The CDR3 is made up of 13 amino acids. From germline, CDR1 is SGHAT and CDR2 FQNNGV.

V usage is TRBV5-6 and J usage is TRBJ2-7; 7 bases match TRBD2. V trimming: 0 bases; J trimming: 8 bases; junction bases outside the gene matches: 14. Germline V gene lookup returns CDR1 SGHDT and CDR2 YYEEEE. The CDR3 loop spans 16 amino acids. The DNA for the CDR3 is TGTGCCAGCAGCTTGGAAGGGCCAGCGGGGCATTGCAAGCAGTACTTC. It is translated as CASSLEGPAGHCKQYF.

CDR3 region: CASSPLAGGTYEQYF. CDR3 coding DNA: TGTGCCAGCTCACCACTAGCGGGGGGTACCTACGAGCAGTACTTC. This chain uses TRBV18 with TRBJ2-7; 10 bases fit TRBD2. The CDR3 length is 15 residues. Trimming took 1 base from V and 2 from J; bases not matched to a gene: 2. Germline values: CDR1 KGHSH, CDR2 LQKENI.

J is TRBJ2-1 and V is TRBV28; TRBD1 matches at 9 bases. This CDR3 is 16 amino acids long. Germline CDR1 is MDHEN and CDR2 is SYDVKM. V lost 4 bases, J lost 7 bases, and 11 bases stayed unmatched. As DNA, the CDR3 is TGTGCCAGCAGTTCCCGGGACAGGGCCCCATTTAATGAGCAGTTCTTC. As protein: CASSSRDRAPFNEQFF.

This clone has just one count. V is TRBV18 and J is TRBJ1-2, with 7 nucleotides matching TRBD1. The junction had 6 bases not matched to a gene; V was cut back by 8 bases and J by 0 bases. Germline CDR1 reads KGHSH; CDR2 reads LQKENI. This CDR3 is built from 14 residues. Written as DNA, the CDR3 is TGTGCCAGCACGACAGGGATGACTAACTATGGCTACACCTTC. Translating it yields CASTTGMTNYGYTF.

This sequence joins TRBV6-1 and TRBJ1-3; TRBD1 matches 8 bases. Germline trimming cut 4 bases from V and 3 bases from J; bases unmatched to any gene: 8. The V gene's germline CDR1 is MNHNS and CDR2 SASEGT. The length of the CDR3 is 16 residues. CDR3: CASSAIDRGGGNTIYF. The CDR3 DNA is TGTGCCAGCAGTGCTATCGACAGGGGAGGTGGAAACACCATATATTTT.

In DNA, the CDR3 is TGTGCCAGCAGCTTGGAAGGCGGGACGTCTCGCAATGAGCAGTTCTTC. This encodes CASSLEGGTSRNEQFF. V is TRBV5-5 and J is TRBJ2-1; possibly TRBD2 for D (6 bases). CDR3 length: 16 amino acids. Per germline, CDR1 SGHKS and CDR2 YYEKEE (reference sequence). Trimming cost V 0 bases and J 6 bases, with 16 bases left between them.

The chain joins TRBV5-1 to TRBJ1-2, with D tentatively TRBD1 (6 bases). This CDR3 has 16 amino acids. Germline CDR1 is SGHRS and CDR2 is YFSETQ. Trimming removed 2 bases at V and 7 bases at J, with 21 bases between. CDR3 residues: CASSFLQGTAGSGYTF. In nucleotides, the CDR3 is TGCGCCAGCAGCTTCCTACAGGGTACGGCCGGAAGTGGCTACACCTTC.